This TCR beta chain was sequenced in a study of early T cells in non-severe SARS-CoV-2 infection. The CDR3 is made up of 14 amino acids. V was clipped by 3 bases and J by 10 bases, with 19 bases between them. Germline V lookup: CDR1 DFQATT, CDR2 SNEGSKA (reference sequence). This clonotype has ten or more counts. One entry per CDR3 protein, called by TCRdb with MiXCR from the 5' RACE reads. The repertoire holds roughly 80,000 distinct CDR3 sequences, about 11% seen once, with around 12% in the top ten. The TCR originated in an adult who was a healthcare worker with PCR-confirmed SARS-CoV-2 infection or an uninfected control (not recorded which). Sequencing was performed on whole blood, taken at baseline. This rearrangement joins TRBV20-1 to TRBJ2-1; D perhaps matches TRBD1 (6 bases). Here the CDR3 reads CSARGHPFTREQFF. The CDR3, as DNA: TGCAGTGCTAGGGGACACCCCTTTACGCGAGAGCAGTTCTTC.